A single sample gave rise to the 15 T cell receptor beta chains below, sequenced in a study of cytomegalovirus exposure and HLA in healthy donors. Amplification used 60 Vbeta primers and 13 Jbeta primers. Data came from immunoSEQ multiplex PCR; TCRdb stores just in-frame clones and leaves some out. The sample contains 95,000 to 150,000 clones, about 74% of which appear only once. Sequencing was carried out using PBMCs. The receptors were sampled from a woman in her thirties or forties in good health and CMV-seropositive.

CDR3 nucleotides: TGTGCCAGCAGTGAAGGTGGGGGGGGCAATGAGCAGTTCTTC. The encoded protein is CASSEGGGGNEQFF. The genes are TRBV6-4 and TRBJ2-1; 7 nucleotides agree with TRBD2. Trimming at V came to 3 bases and at J to 6 bases, leaving 5 bases not matched to a gene. This CDR3 has 14 amino acids. Per germline, CDR1 MRHNA and CDR2 SNTAGT.

This clone was found a few times. This chain uses TRBV6-1 with TRBJ1-5, with a possible D match to TRBD1 (5 bases). CDR3 length equals 13 residues. The V gene's germline CDR1 is MNHNS and CDR2 SASEGT. V was trimmed by 3 bases and J by 4 bases, leaving 7 bases between them. Here the CDR3 reads CASSEGGNQPQHF. The DNA of the CDR3 is TGTGCCAGCAGTGAGGGGGGAAATCAGCCCCAGCATTTT.

The chain uses TRBV2 and TRBJ1-6; D is unresolved. Per germline, CDR1 SNHLY and CDR2 FYNNEI. V shed 2 bases and J shed 9 bases, with 11 bases lying between them. The CDR3 extends over 14 amino acids. The CDR3 DNA is TGTGCCAGCAGTGAAACGGCAGGCCTTTCACCCCTCCACTTT. Amino acids: CASSETAGLSPLHF.

This clone showed up just once. The J gene is TRBJ2-2, the V gene TRBV2; 7 bases are a match to TRBD1. The trim removed 6 bases at V and 0 bases at J, leaving 4 bases unmatched. The germline CDR1 and CDR2 sequences are SNHLY and FYNNEI. CDR3 length equals 15 residues. CDR3 DNA sequence: TGTGCCAGCAGAGCGACAGGGTCGAACACCGGGGAGCTGTTTTTT. This encodes CASRATGSNTGELFF.

This chain uses TRBV6-4 with TRBJ2-3; TRBD1 is a possible D gene (6 bases). Germline V gene data show CDR1 as MRHNA and CDR2 as SNTAGT. This CDR3 has 17 amino acids. CDR3 nucleotide sequence: TGTACTACCTCGCAACCAAAGGGACAAGTAGGACCAGATACGCAGTATTTT. It is translated as CTTSQPKGQVGPDTQYF.

This rearrangement joins TRBV12-1 to TRBJ2-7; the table's D gene call, TRBD1, was not cross checked with the DNA. TRBV12-1 is a known pseudogene. The CDR3 sequence is 13 residues long. The CDR3 bases are TGTGCCAGCAGCTTTTTAAGGGGTCTGGAGCAGTACTTC. Its translation: CASSFLRGLEQYF.

The chain combines TRBV6-1 with TRBJ2-5; 16 nucleotides agree with TRBD2. The germline V gene has CDR1 MNHNS and CDR2 SASEGT. This CDR3 region has 15 residues. V was pared by 10 bases and J by 2 bases, with 4 bases of the junction left unmatched. The CDR3 DNA follows: TGTGCCACGGGGACTAGCGGGAGGGTACAAGAGACCCAGTACTTC. Residues: CATGTSGRVQETQYF.

The chain joins TRBV7-9 to TRBJ2-5, with D perhaps TRBD2 (5 bases). The length of the CDR3 is 15 residues. Trimming stripped 2 bases from V and 3 bases from J, with 13 bases between. CDR1 is SEHNR, CDR2 FQNEAQ, per germline (reference sequence). The CDR3 is CASSLTPGWKETQYF. The CDR3, as DNA: TGTGCCAGCAGCTTAACGCCGGGGTGGAAAGAGACCCAGTACTTC.

The rearrangement joins TRBV5-5 to TRBJ1-4; the D is unclear. From germline, CDR1 is SGHKS and CDR2 YYEKEE (reference sequence). The V end lost 0 bases, the J end lost 0 bases, and 9 bases lay between the germline ends. This CDR3 is 16 amino acids long. Here the CDR3 reads CASSLGGLATNEKLFF. The CDR3 DNA follows: TGTGCCAGCAGCTTGGGAGGATTAGCAACTAATGAAAAACTGTTTTTT.

This rearrangement joins TRBV19 to TRBJ1-2; a possible D gene is TRBD1 (5 bases). Trimming removed 7 bases from V and 8 bases from J, with 23 bases in between. Germline CDR1 and CDR2: LNHDA and SQIVND (reference sequence). This CDR3 comprises 15 residues. The CDR3 sequence: CASTLMVAQGNGYTF. As DNA, the CDR3 is TGTGCCAGTACCCTGATGGTCGCTCAGGGTAACGGCTACACCTTC.

V and J are TRBV19 and TRBJ1-5; TRBD1 is a possible D gene (6 bases). Per the germline V gene, CDR1 is LNHDA and CDR2 is SQIVND (reference sequence). The CDR3 loop spans 14 amino acids. Trimming removed 7 bases at V and 2 bases at J, with 12 bases between. The CDR3 DNA sequence: TGTGCCAGTAAACAGGGACTAGGCAATCAGCCCCAGCATTTT. This encodes CASKQGLGNQPQHF. The whole variable domain, remainder taken from reference TRBV19 and TRBJ1-5, is DGGITQSPKYLFRKEGQNVTLSCEQNLNHDAMYWYRQDPGQGLRLIYYSQIVNDFQKGDIAEGYSVSREKKESFPLTVTSAQKNPTAFYLCASKQGLGNQPQHFGDGTRLSIL.

This clone appeared a few times. The chain links TRBV7-2 to TRBJ2-3, with 7 bases fitting TRBD1. Germline V lookup: CDR1 SGHTA, CDR2 FQGNSA. The CDR3 is 13 amino acids. V gave up 6 bases and J gave up 3 bases; unmatched junction bases: 3. CDR3 loop: CASSRQGTDTQYF. In DNA form, the CDR3 reads TGTGCCAGCAGTAGACAGGGAACAGATACGCAGTATTTT.

The chain employs TRBV19 and TRBJ2-2; D not certain. V gave up 7 bases and J gave up 8 bases, with 17 bases separating them. This CDR3 has 14 residues. The germline V gene has CDR1 LNHDA and CDR2 SQIVND (reference sequence). The CDR3 nucleotides read TGTGCCAGTACCCCCCTGAGGCCCCCGGGGGAGCTGTTTTTT. Amino acids: CASTPLRPPGELFF. Combining the CDR3 with reference TRBV19 and TRBJ2-2 gives the whole variable domain DGGITQSPKYLFRKEGQNVTLSCEQNLNHDAMYWYRQDPGQGLRLIYYSQIVNDFQKGDIAEGYSVSREKKESFPLTVTSAQKNPTAFYLCASTPLRPPGELFFGEGSRLTVL.

V and J are TRBV29-1 and TRBJ1-2, with TRBD1 matching 9 bases. J lost 6 bases, V lost 5 bases, and 4 bases had no gene match. Germline V CDR1 and CDR2: SQVTM, ANQGSEA. The CDR3 sequence is 12 residues long. In DNA form, the CDR3 reads TGCAGCGTTCGGGACAGGGAGAATGGCTACACCTTC. Its protein is CSVRDRENGYTF.

The chain has TRBV5-4 and TRBJ1-2; 7 positions match TRBD1. Germline values: CDR1 SGHNT, CDR2 YYREEE (reference sequence). CDR3 length: 15 amino acids. J was trimmed by 8 bases and V by 0 bases; bases with no gene match: 10. The CDR3 DNA sequence: TGTGCCAGCAGCTTGGCCCGGACAGGCCTGAGAGGCTACACCTTC. It specifies CASSLARTGLRGYTF.